This T cell receptor (beta chain) was observed in a study of blood T cells in healthy people across ages. General observations from the study: In the absence of known donor CMV status, changes in expanded clonotypes were possibly confounded.

Then a second PCR, running about 6 to 11 cycles, was carried out with a sample-barcoded 5' primer and a J-beta primer mix. TCRdb re-derived calls from the 5' RACE reads in MiXCR, one entry per CDR3 protein. The sample holds 1.5 million to 2 million distinct CDR3 sequences, about 32% seen once. The CDR3 has 15 amino acids. V lost 1 base and J lost 2, with 10 bases in between. Germline CDR1 reads SGHDT; CDR2 reads YYEEEE. Points on this clonotype: Antigen specificity is unknown.

The sequenced material came from blood. This sequence joins TRBV5-6 and TRBJ2-1; D is perhaps TRBD1 (5 bases). This clonotype originated in a woman aged 25 to 45 in good health. CDR3 sequence: CASSLQGSTYNEQFF. As DNA, the CDR3 is TGTGCCAGCAGCTTGCAGGGCTCGACCTACAATGAGCAGTTCTTC.